A single sample gave rise to the 5 T cell receptor beta chains below, sequenced in a study of human T cells and chemical hapten exposure (dated by TCRdb to the early 2020s). Library preparation attached unique molecular identifiers to individual cDNA molecules for quantitative, reproducible TCR counting. The raw public data were reprocessed by TCRdb itself: fastp quality trimming at Q25, MiXCR clonotype calling, in-frame beta chains only. Every distinct CDR3 protein forms one entry, paired with its most common genes and DNA. The sample table lists around 120,000 distinct CDR3 sequences, over 7% of them with a count of one. Around 1.5% of the sample is in the top ten clones. Total RNA was extracted from unfractionated whole blood collected in Tempus Blood RNA tubes. Material for sequencing was whole blood. The receptors here all came from a human donor in good health. Some clones in this sample may be carry-over from other donors' samples. Donor details come from another sample of the same person, matched by shared clones.

Comments on this clonotype: Possible read error: a much larger clone is one base away. Here the CDR3 reads CASSPQGANEKLFF. The CDR3 region has the DNA TGTGCCAGCAGTCCACAGGGGGCTAATGAAAAACTGTTTTTT. This rearrangement joins TRBV12-3 or TRBV12-4 to TRBJ1-4; 8 bases map to TRBD1. Trimming removed 5 bases from V and 3 bases from J; junction bases left unmatched: 2. The CDR3 spans 14 residues.

CDR3 residues: CASSPITNEKLFF. For the CDR3, the DNA is TGCGCCAGCAGTCCTATAACTAATGAAAAACTGTTTTTT. This sequence joins TRBV23-1 and TRBJ1-4, with D hard to call. TRBV23-1 is marked as an open reading frame, function uncertain. The ends were cut back, 4 bases at V and 1 base at J, with 4 bases in the middle. The CDR3 is made up of 13 amino acids.

The chain recombines TRBV29-1 with TRBJ2-3; D is possibly TRBD1 or TRBD2 (6 bases each). The germline V gene has CDR1 SQVTM and CDR2 ANQGSEA. The CDR3 has 15 residues. V was trimmed by 7 bases and J by 2 bases, leaving 19 bases between them. CDR3 nucleotides: TGCAGCGCCCGGGGGCCTTATGGTTCCACAGATACGCAGTATTTT. Encoded protein: CSARGPYGSTDTQYF.

This clonotype was seen repeatedly, ten times or more. The CDR3 is CSVVDRGETNYGYTF. CDR3 sequence (DNA): TGCAGCGTTGTGGACAGGGGGGAAACTAACTATGGCTACACCTTC. The chain recombines TRBV29-1 with TRBJ1-2, with 10 nucleotides matching TRBD1. There are 15 residues in the CDR3. The germline V gene encodes CDR1 SQVTM and CDR2 ANQGSEA. Germline trimming cut 4 bases from V and 0 bases from J; bases unmatched to any gene: 5.

This clonotype was seen more than once but under ten times. The chain is built from TRBV10-2 and TRBJ2-2; D may match TRBD1 or TRBD2 (5 bases each). Germline V lookup: CDR1 WSHSY, CDR2 SAAADI. V was clipped by 3 bases and J by 6 bases, with 8 bases between them. The CDR3 has 13 residues. For the CDR3, the DNA is TGCGCCAGCAGTGACCAGGGACCCGGGGAGCTGTTTTTT. Protein: CASSDQGPGELFF.